This TCR beta chain was observed in a study of shared clonotypes between healthy human individuals. Regarding the study as a whole: Among donors, sharing of clonotypes was expected to be affected by sequencing depth.

Germline V gives CDR1 SGHVS, CDR2 FQNEAQ. Trimming took 2 bases from V and 2 from J, leaving 15 bases between them. The CDR3 totals 16 residues. To note about this clone: Its antigen is not identified.

Healthy adults negative for HIV, lacking recent acute infections or vaccinations, served as donors. Profiled with immunoSEQ multiplex PCR; TCRdb holds only in-frame clones, not every one. The table shows some 1.5 million clones, with under 99% occurring only once. The rearrangement joins TRBV7-8 to TRBJ2-5, with D perhaps matching TRBD1 or TRBD2 (6 bases each). Specimen: naive CD4+ T cells sorted from blood. Subset described: CD45RA+ positively selected. The clonotype originates from a man aged 25-45 years in good health. Written as DNA, the CDR3 is TGTGCCAGCAGCTTATCCGGGGGCCTTTTACAAGAGACCCAGTACTTC. Residues: CASSLSGGLLQETQYF. Supplemented by reference TRBV7-8 and TRBJ2-5, the full variable domain reads GAGVSQSPRYKVAKRGQDVALRCDPISGHVSLFWYQQALGQGPEFLTYFQNEAQLDKSGLPSDRFFAERPEGSVSTLKIQRTQQEDSAVYLCASSLSGGLLQETQYFGPGTRLLVL.